One sample yielded the 14 T cell receptor beta chains listed below, sequenced in a study of blood T cell repertoires in COVID-19. Generated by immunoSEQ multiplex PCR, the TCRdb table keeps only in-frame clones and is missing some. The data hold approximately 300,000 clones, with around 90% observed a single time. The sequenced material came from PBMCs or T cells enriched from blood (not recorded which). The source of these receptors is a man aged 60-69 years who had recovered from COVID-19.

This rearrangement joins TRBV29-1 to TRBJ1-1, with D maybe TRBD1 (6 bases). With 7 bases removed from V and 1 base from J, the gap between germline ends came to 10 bases. CDR1 and CDR2 (germline): SQVTM, ANQGSEA. The CDR3 spans 12 residues. In nucleotides, the CDR3 is TGCAGCGGTGGACAGACGAACACTGAAGCTTTCTTT. Protein sequence: CSGGQTNTEAFF.

The chain carries TRBV14 and TRBJ2-1; D is ambiguous. CDR1 SGHDN and CDR2 FVKESK come from the germline V gene. Trimming removed 3 bases from V and 1 base from J, with 10 bases in between. CDR3 length equals 15 residues. CDR3 bases: TGTGCCAGCAGCCACCGGGTTAATTCCTACAATGAGCAGTTCTTC. Translating gives CASSHRVNSYNEQFF.

V usage is TRBV19 and J usage is TRBJ2-2; 10 positions match TRBD1. The trim removed 6 bases at V and 3 bases at J, leaving 16 bases unmatched. Germline CDR1 and CDR2: LNHDA and SQIVND (reference sequence). There are 19 residues in the CDR3. In DNA, the CDR3 is TGTGCCAGTAGAGGACCGGGACAGGGGAAATTGTTAGACACCGGGGAGCTGTTTTTT. Translation: CASRGPGQGKLLDTGELFF.

This clone was recorded once. The chain has TRBV5-4 and TRBJ2-7; 8 bases fit TRBD1. The germline CDR1 and CDR2 sequences are SGHNT and YYREEE (reference sequence). Trimming cost V 3 bases and J 1 base; bases outside gene matches: 6. The CDR3 is 15 amino acids. The DNA for the CDR3 is TGTGCCAGCAGCTCGGCAGGGGGCTTATCCTACGAGCAGTACTTC. Its translation is CASSSAGGLSYEQYF.

The rearrangement uses TRBV19 and TRBJ2-2, with 8 bases lining up with TRBD2. Germline V lookup: CDR1 LNHDA, CDR2 SQIVND (reference sequence). The CDR3 has 15 residues. V lost 6 bases, J lost 6 bases, and 9 bases stayed unmatched. The CDR3 here is CASSNVAGSAGELFF. The CDR3 DNA sequence: TGTGCCAGTAGCAATGTAGCGGGATCGGCCGGGGAGCTGTTTTTT.

CDR3 loop: CASRSTGDPSYEQYF. The CDR3 nucleotides read TGTGCCAGCAGGTCGACAGGGGACCCCTCCTACGAGCAGTACTTC. The V gene is TRBV5-6, the J gene TRBJ2-7; 8 positions match TRBD1. Germline loops: CDR1 SGHDT, CDR2 YYEEEE. V dropped 5 bases and J dropped 0; count of bases not matched to a gene: 7. The CDR3 extends over 15 amino acids.

This clone is a singleton in its sample. The chain carries TRBV5-6 and TRBJ2-7, with D possibly being TRBD1 (6 bases). The CDR3 covers 14 residues. Trimming left V 2 bases short and J 6 bases short, with 15 bases between. The germline CDR1 and CDR2 sequences are SGHDT and YYEEEE. CDR3 bases: TGTGCCAGCAGCTTTTCAGGGGCGTCTCTCGAGCAGTACTTC. Protein sequence: CASSFSGASLEQYF.

The gene calls are TRBV30 and TRBJ2-3; 10 nucleotides match TRBD2. The CDR3 length is 15 residues. V was pared by 0 bases and J by 6 bases, with 6 bases of the junction left unmatched. Germline V lookup: CDR1 GTSNPN, CDR2 SVGIG (reference sequence). CDR3: CAWSVTSGTGDTQYF. CDR3 DNA: TGTGCCTGGAGTGTAACTAGCGGGACGGGGGATACGCAGTATTTT.

This clone has a single count. The genes are TRBV6-5 and TRBJ2-5; 9 bases fit TRBD2. Germline V gene lookup returns CDR1 MNHEY and CDR2 SVGAGI. The CDR3 has 13 amino acids. The junction had 3 bases not matched to a gene; V was cut back by 6 bases and J by 4 bases. CDR3 region: CASRQTSGETQYF. As DNA, the CDR3 is TGTGCCAGCAGGCAGACTAGCGGAGAGACCCAGTACTTC.

The rearrangement uses TRBV7-2 and TRBJ1-2; possibly TRBD1 for D (5 bases). V was trimmed by 1 base and J by 6 bases, leaving 15 bases between them. There are 15 residues in the CDR3. Germline assignment: CDR1 SGHTA and CDR2 FQGNSA. The CDR3 DNA sequence: TGTGCCAGCAGCTTAGAATCTGGCCAGGGTCATGGCTACACCTTC. Protein product: CASSLESGQGHGYTF. Supplemented by reference TRBV7-2 and TRBJ1-2, the full variable domain reads GAGVSQSPSNKVTEKGKDVELRCDPISGHTALYWYRQSLGQGLEFLIYFQGNSAPDKSGLPSDRFSAERTGGSVSTLTIQRTQQEDSAVYLCASSLESGQGHGYTFGSGTRLTVV.

The chain joins TRBV28 to TRBJ1-6, with TRBD1 matching over 9 bases. J lost 8 bases, V lost 7 bases, and 9 bases had no gene match. CDR1 and CDR2 (germline): MDHEN, SYDVKM. This CDR3 is built from 15 residues. CDR3 DNA sequence: TGTGCCAGCACGCCCCGGACAGGGGACTATTCACCCCTCCACTTT. It encodes CASTPRTGDYSPLHF.

The CDR3 nucleotides read TGTGCCAGCAGCCGGACAGGGGGCACGGACGAGCAGTACTTC. The encoded protein is CASSRTGGTDEQYF. This chain links TRBV5-6 with TRBJ2-7; the match to TRBD1 covers 11 bases. The CDR3 has 14 residues. Germline V gene lookup returns CDR1 SGHDT and CDR2 YYEEEE. V lost 4 bases and J lost 5; bases outside the gene matches: 5. Variable domain in full (rest from reference TRBV5-6 and TRBJ2-7): DAGVTQSPTHLIKTRGQQVTLRCSPKSGHDTVSWYQQALGQGPQFIFQYYEEEERQRGNFPDRFSGHQFPNYSSELNVNALLLGDSALYLCASSRTGGTDEQYFGPGTRLTVT.

V gene TRBV24-1 combines with J gene TRBJ1-2, with a possible D match to TRBD1 (5 bases). The germline V gene has CDR1 KGHDR and CDR2 SFDVKD. V lost 10 bases, J lost 0 bases, and 14 bases lay in between. This CDR3 comprises 14 residues. This CDR3 reads CATADTSPNYGYTF. The DNA for the CDR3 is TGTGCCACGGCGGACACCAGTCCTAACTATGGCTACACCTTC.

V and J are TRBV20-1 and TRBJ2-1, with D unclear. The germline V gene encodes CDR1 DFQATT and CDR2 SNEGSKA (reference sequence). The CDR3 runs to 11 residues. The V and J ends lost 0 bases and 7 bases respectively, with 4 bases between them. CDR3 DNA sequence: TGCAGTGCTAGAGAACTGAATGAGCAGTTCTTC. Its translation is CSARELNEQFF.